One and the same sample provided the 32 T cell receptor beta chains below, sequenced in a study of T cells after yellow fever vaccination. TCRdb used MiXCR to reprocess the 5' RACE reads, holding one entry per CDR3 protein. Of some 400,000 distinct CDR3 sequences listed, under 7.5% are singletons. The sample in question was PBMCs, obtained 5 days after the yellow fever booster vaccination. These receptor sequences come from a man in his thirties or forties who received the YFV17D yellow fever vaccine.

This clonotype was recorded many times. This sequence joins TRBV7-2 and TRBJ2-7; 10 nucleotides match TRBD2. Germline V gene lookup returns CDR1 SGHTA and CDR2 FQGNSA. V lost 4 bases and J lost 3; bases outside the gene matches: 3. The CDR3 is 14 amino acids. CDR3 coding DNA: TGTGCCAGCAGCTCCGGGACTAGCGTCTACGAGCAGTACTTC. This sequence encodes CASSSGTSVYEQYF.

The chain carries TRBV5-1 and TRBJ1-1, with TRBD1 identical over 9 bases. V gave up 4 bases and J gave up 7 bases; unmatched junction bases: 8. This CDR3 spans 14 amino acids. The germline V gene encodes CDR1 SGHRS and CDR2 YFSETQ. The CDR3 DNA reads TGCGCCAGCAGCAGGGGACAGGGTGCCCTTGAAGCTTTCTTT. Translated, it gives CASSRGQGALEAFF.

Details on this clonotype: At one boundary the junction diverges from the germline segment, which might be a read error. The V call is TRBV12-3 or TRBV12-4, the J call TRBJ2-6, with 7 bases lining up with TRBD1. This CDR3 spans 18 amino acids. The CDR3 reads CAISLARTGLSGANVLTF. CDR3 nucleotide sequence: TGTGCCATCAGTTTAGCCCGGACAGGACTCTCTGGGGCCAACGTCCTGACTTTC.

This clonotype was seen ten or more times. The gene calls are TRBV6-2 or TRBV6-3 and TRBJ2-1; 7 bases are a match to TRBD2. CDR1 and CDR2 from the germline V gene are MNHEY and SVGEGT. The CDR3 sequence is 15 residues long. V was clipped by 6 bases and J by 0 bases; unmatched bases: 5. The CDR3 reads CASSLLAVSYNEQFF. The DNA for the CDR3 is TGTGCCAGCAGCCTCCTAGCGGTCTCCTACAATGAGCAGTTCTTC.

This clonotype was seen many times. The chain carries TRBV7-3 and TRBJ2-7, with 12 bases lining up with TRBD2. The V and J ends lost 5 bases and 3 bases, in that order; junction bases with no gene match: 5. The CDR3 loop spans 15 amino acids. The germline CDR1 and CDR2 sequences are SGHTA and FQGTGA. CDR3 coding DNA: TGTGCCAGCAGCCCGGGACTAGCGGGTTACTACGAGCAGTACTTC. This encodes CASSPGLAGYYEQYF. The full variable domain, with the rest looked up from reference TRBV7-3 and TRBJ2-7, is GAGVSQTPSNKVTEKGKYVELRCDPISGHTALYWYRQSLGQGPEFLIYFQGTGAADDSGLPNDRFFAVRPEGSVSTLKIQRTERGDSAVYLCASSPGLAGYYEQYFGPGTRLTVT.

The chain joins TRBV6-1 to TRBJ2-3; 10 bases are shared with TRBD1. Germline V lookup: CDR1 MNHNS, CDR2 SASEGT. The ends lost 6 bases at V and 6 bases at J; junction bases unmatched: 9. This CDR3 is 15 amino acids long. The CDR3: CASRTTTGGMDTQYF. The CDR3 DNA is TGTGCCAGCAGAACCACGACAGGGGGCATGGATACGCAGTATTTT.

This rearrangement joins TRBV20-1 to TRBJ2-7; the D is unclear. The V gene's germline CDR1 is DFQATT and CDR2 SNEGSKA (reference sequence). V was pared by 1 base and J by 0 bases, with 4 bases between. The length of the CDR3 is 12 residues. The CDR3 is CSARADSYEQYF. CDR3 in DNA: TGCAGTGCTAGAGCAGACTCCTACGAGCAGTACTTC.

This clonotype was detected a few times. The chain has TRBV30 and TRBJ1-1; weak D call: TRBD1 (6 bases). V lost 4 bases to trimming and J lost 0 bases, with 21 bases between them. Germline CDR1 GTSNPN, CDR2 SVGIG (reference sequence). This CDR3 is built from 17 residues. CDR3 in amino acids: CAWTNNRQARVNTEAFF. CDR3 nucleotides: TGTGCCTGGACTAACAACAGACAGGCGCGTGTGAACACTGAAGCTTTCTTT.

There are a few counts of this clonotype. V usage is TRBV7-8 and J usage is TRBJ1-1; possibly TRBD1 for D (6 bases). V lost 6 bases and J 5 bases, leaving 19 bases between the germline ends. CDR3 size: 15 residues. Germline CDR1 and CDR2: SGHVS and FQNEAQ. CDR3 DNA: TGTGCCAGCAGACCCAGGGCGGGGGCTGATACTGAAGCTTTCTTT. Translation: CASRPRAGADTEAFF.

This clonotype appeared a few times. The chain has TRBV2 and TRBJ2-7, with TRBD2 matching over 13 bases. Per the germline V gene, CDR1 is SNHLY and CDR2 is FYNNEI. The ends lost 4 bases at V and 4 bases at J; junction bases unmatched: 4. The CDR3 contains 15 residues. The CDR3 reads CASSVGLAGRYEQYF. In DNA, the CDR3 is TGTGCCAGCAGTGTGGGACTAGCGGGGAGATACGAGCAGTACTTC.

In its sample, this clonotype was seen many times. The chain uses TRBV18 and TRBJ2-7; D remains unclear. The ends were cut back, 1 base at V and 6 bases at J, with 10 bases in the middle. The CDR3 spans 13 residues. Per germline, CDR1 KGHSH and CDR2 LQKENI. The CDR3 loop is CASSPRLLSEQYF. The CDR3 nucleotides read TGTGCCAGCTCACCACGCCTCTTGTCCGAGCAGTACTTC.

This clonotype was counted at least ten times. This chain uses TRBV24-1 with TRBJ2-5; weak D call: TRBD2 (6 bases). The CDR3 is 12 amino acids. The V and J ends lost 9 bases and 3 bases respectively, with 10 bases between them. Germline loops: CDR1 KGHDR, CDR2 SFDVKD. CDR3 protein: CATRGYEETQYF. In DNA form, the CDR3 reads TGTGCCACCCGGGGGTATGAAGAGACCCAGTACTTC.

On this clonotype: This may stem from a read error, because a much larger clone lies one nucleotide away. This rearrangement joins TRBV3-1 to TRBJ2-2; D remains unclear. This CDR3 contains 16 residues. The V end was cut by 1 base, the J end by 10 bases, with 19 bases between. Germline assignment: CDR1 LGHDT and CDR2 YNNKEL (reference sequence). The CDR3 nucleotides are TGTGCCAGCAGCCAAGTTCTATCGTTGAGTGCCGTGGAGCTGTTTTTT. Its protein is CASSQVLSLSAVELFF.

The genes are TRBV2 and TRBJ2-1; D is unclear. Trimming pared 6 bases from V and 12 bases from J, leaving 12 bases between. The CDR3 totals 11 residues. Germline CDR1 SNHLY, CDR2 FYNNEI. CDR3 region: CASRNGIRQFF. The CDR3 nucleotides read TGTGCCAGCAGAAATGGCATTCGGCAGTTCTTC. Variable domain in full (rest from reference TRBV2 and TRBJ2-1): EPEVTQTPSHQVTQMGQEVILRCVPISNHLYFYWYRQILGQKVEFLVSFYNNEISEKSEIFDDQFSVERPDGSNFTLKIRSTKLEDSAMYFCASRNGIRQFFGPGTRLTVL.

This clonotype was counted only a few times. The CDR3: CASSASASYNEQFF. The CDR3, as DNA: TGTGCCAGTAGTGCCTCGGCCTCCTACAATGAGCAGTTCTTC. V gene TRBV19 combines with J gene TRBJ2-1; D unclear. The CDR3 extends over 14 amino acids. From germline, CDR1 is LNHDA and CDR2 SQIVND (reference sequence). The V end was cut by 5 bases, the J end by 0 bases, with 8 bases between.

The chain employs TRBV6-2 or TRBV6-3 and TRBJ2-7; no clear D. CDR3 length: 11 amino acids. V was trimmed by 10 bases and J by 3 bases, leaving 10 bases between them. The germline V gene encodes CDR1 MNHEY and CDR2 SVGEGT. The CDR3 DNA reads TGTGCCACCAGCCCCCTCTACGAGCAGTACTTC. Amino acids: CATSPLYEQYF.

The V gene is TRBV29-1, the J gene TRBJ2-7, with TRBD1 matching over 8 bases. This CDR3 region has 14 residues. In germline, CDR1 is SQVTM, CDR2 ANQGSEA. The V gene end was trimmed by 4 bases and the J gene end by 3 bases; junction bases not matched to a gene: 8. CDR3 in DNA: TGCAGCGTTGGCCGCAGGGGGCGAGTCTACGAGCAGTACTTC. Translating gives CSVGRRGRVYEQYF.

Worth noting for this clonotype: One junction end does not reproduce the germline sequence, and a read error may be involved. CDR3 residues: CATSYLTLSLVPGAVTGELFF. The CDR3, as DNA: TGTGCCACCAGTTATTTGACGCTCTCCCTCGTCCCAGGGGCCGTCACCGGGGAGCTGTTTTTT. This rearrangement joins TRBV6-9 to TRBJ2-2; D might be TRBD1 (6 bases). The germline gives CDR1 MNHGY, CDR2 SVAAGI. This CDR3 has 21 residues.

Turning to this clonotype: Possible read error: a much larger clone is one base away. The V call is TRBV12-3 or TRBV12-4, the J call TRBJ1-2; D might be TRBD1 (6 bases). V was cut by 6 bases and J by 2 bases, with 19 bases left in between. This CDR3 is 16 amino acids long. CDR3 nucleotide sequence: TGTGCCAGCAGCCCCACCGAGGGGGGGACAAACTATGGCTACACCTTC. It specifies CASSPTEGGTNYGYTF.

This clonotype was seen a few times. The V and J genes are TRBV28 and TRBJ2-1, with D tentatively TRBD1 or TRBD2 (6 bases each). Looked up from germline, CDR1 is MDHEN and CDR2 is SYDVKM. Trimming took off 3 bases at V and 8 bases at J, with 14 bases between the two ends. The CDR3 totals 14 residues. CDR3 in amino acids: CASSFGGGTYEQFF. Written as DNA, the CDR3 is TGTGCCAGCAGTTTTGGGGGCGGGACCTATGAGCAGTTCTTC.

The gene calls are TRBV9 and TRBJ2-1; 11 positions match TRBD1. CDR3 size: 19 residues. Per the germline V gene, CDR1 is SGDLS and CDR2 is YYNGEE. V gave up 3 bases and J gave up 1 base; unmatched junction bases: 12. The CDR3 coding sequence is TGTGCCAGCAGCGCCAACCGGGACAGGGGGGAGAGTTCCTACAATGAGCAGTTCTTC. Translation gives CASSANRDRGESSYNEQFF.

This clonotype has only a few counts. This rearrangement joins TRBV21-1 to TRBJ2-4. TRBV21-1 is listed as a pseudogene. This CDR3 has 16 amino acids. In DNA form, the CDR3 reads TGTGCCAGCAGCAAAGATCGATTTTGGGCCAAAAACATTCAGTACTTC. This codes for CASSKDRFWAKNIQYF.

This clonotype was detected a few times. The chain combines TRBV20-1 with TRBJ2-1, with no clear D. The CDR3 covers 12 residues. Germline-derived CDR1 and CDR2 are DFQATT and SNEGSKA (reference sequence). V lost 3 bases and J 1 base, leaving 4 bases between the germline ends. The CDR3 is CSASRSYNEQFF. For the CDR3, the DNA is TGCAGTGCTAGCAGATCCTACAATGAGCAGTTCTTC.

The CDR3 loop is CASSSPDHLHEQFF. CDR3 DNA: TGTGCCAGCAGCTCACCAGACCACCTACATGAGCAGTTCTTC. The chain has TRBV11-3 and TRBJ2-1, with no clear D. V dropped 4 bases and J dropped 8 bases, with 15 bases sitting between them. The CDR3 extends over 14 amino acids. CDR1 and CDR2 from the germline V gene are SGHNT and YENEEA.

This clonotype was detected many times. A read error may account for a junction end that differs from germline. This sequence joins TRBV5-1 and TRBJ1-2, with unresolved D. Germline CDR1 reads SGHRS; CDR2 reads YFSETQ. The CDR3 is made up of 13 amino acids. In DNA form, the CDR3 reads TGTGCCAGCAGCTTAGCAGGCAACTATGGCTACACCTTC. This sequence encodes CASSLAGNYGYTF.

V is TRBV20-1 and J is TRBJ1-3; D possibly corresponds to TRBD1 (5 bases). CDR1 and CDR2 from the germline V gene are DFQATT and SNEGSKA (reference sequence). The germline V and J ends were trimmed by 1 base and 3 bases, with 13 bases remaining between them. The CDR3 extends over 15 amino acids. The CDR3 here is CSARVSGSFGNTIYF. The CDR3 coding sequence is TGCAGTGCTAGAGTTTCAGGGTCTTTTGGAAACACCATATATTTT.

The chain carries TRBV11-2 and TRBJ2-6; 9 nucleotides line up with TRBD1. V lost 5 bases, J lost 3 bases, and 11 bases stayed unmatched. From germline, CDR1 is SGHAT and CDR2 FQNNGV. The CDR3 consists of 18 residues. CDR3 sequence: CASSTGQGRTGGANVLTF. The CDR3 bases are TGTGCCAGCAGCACCGGACAGGGGAGAACGGGTGGGGCCAACGTCCTGACTTTC.

Only a few counts were recorded for this clonotype. The V call is TRBV19, the J call TRBJ2-2; D call uncertain. V lost 6 bases to trimming and J lost 3 bases, with 5 bases between them. The V gene's germline CDR1 is LNHDA and CDR2 SQIVND (reference sequence). The CDR3 runs to 12 residues. CDR3 bases: TGTGCCAGTAGGTCATACACCGGGGAGCTGTTTTTT. Its translation is CASRSYTGELFF.

This clonotype has a handful of counts. The rearrangement joins TRBV24-1 to TRBJ2-2; TRBD1 matches 7 bases. Germline CDR1 and CDR2: KGHDR and SFDVKD. The J segment lost 5 bases and the V segment lost 10 bases, leaving 9 bases of the junction unmatched. CDR3 length: 14 amino acids. The CDR3: CATGASGGTGELFF. CDR3 DNA sequence: TGTGCCACAGGAGCGTCAGGGGGAACCGGGGAGCTGTTTTTT.

This clonotype appeared a few times. This rearrangement joins TRBV27 to TRBJ2-3, with TRBD2 as a possible D gene (6 bases). The ends were cut back, 5 bases at V and 4 bases at J, with 16 bases in the middle. In germline, CDR1 is MNHEY, CDR2 SMNVEV (reference sequence). CDR3 length: 15 residues. The DNA of the CDR3 is TGTGCCAGCAGTACGTCTAGCGTCTTCCCAGATACGCAGTATTTT. Translated: CASSTSSVFPDTQYF.

This clonotype was detected only a few times. The V and J genes are TRBV27 and TRBJ1-6; D may be TRBD1 (5 bases). The CDR3 contains 15 residues. Germline CDR1 reads MNHEY; CDR2 reads SMNVEV (reference sequence). V lost 2 bases and J 5 bases, leaving 10 bases between the germline ends. This chain's CDR3 is CASSLGGRDNSPLHF. The CDR3 nucleotides are TGTGCCAGCAGTTTAGGGGGAAGGGATAATTCACCCCTCCACTTT.

At least ten counts were recorded for this clonotype. This chain links TRBV20-1 with TRBJ2-5; no firm D call. The V gene lost 6 bases and the J gene lost 8 bases, with 13 bases spanning the gap. Per the germline V gene, CDR1 is DFQATT and CDR2 is SNEGSKA (reference sequence). This CDR3 comprises 11 residues. Written as DNA, the CDR3 is TGCAGTGCGCTCGCAGGTCAAACCCAGTACTTC. Translation gives CSALAGQTQYF.